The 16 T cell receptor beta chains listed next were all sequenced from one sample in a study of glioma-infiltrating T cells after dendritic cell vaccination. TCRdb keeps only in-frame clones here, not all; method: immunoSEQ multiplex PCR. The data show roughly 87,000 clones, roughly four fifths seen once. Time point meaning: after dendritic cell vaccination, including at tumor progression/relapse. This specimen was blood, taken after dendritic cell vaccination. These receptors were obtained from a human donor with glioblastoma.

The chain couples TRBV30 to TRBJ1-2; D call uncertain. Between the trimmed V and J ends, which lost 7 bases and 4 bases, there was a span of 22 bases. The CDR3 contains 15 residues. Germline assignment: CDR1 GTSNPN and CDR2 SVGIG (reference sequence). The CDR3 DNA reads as TGTGCCTACCAGCCGAACAGTCTCAATTCCTATGGCTACACCTTC. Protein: CAYQPNSLNSYGYTF.

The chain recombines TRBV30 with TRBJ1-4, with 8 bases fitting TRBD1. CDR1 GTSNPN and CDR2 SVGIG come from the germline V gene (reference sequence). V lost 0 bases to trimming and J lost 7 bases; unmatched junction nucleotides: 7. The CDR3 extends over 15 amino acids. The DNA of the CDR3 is TGTGCCTGGAGTGTAAAGTCAGGGGGCGGTGAAAAACTGTTTTTT. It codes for CAWSVKSGGGEKLFF.

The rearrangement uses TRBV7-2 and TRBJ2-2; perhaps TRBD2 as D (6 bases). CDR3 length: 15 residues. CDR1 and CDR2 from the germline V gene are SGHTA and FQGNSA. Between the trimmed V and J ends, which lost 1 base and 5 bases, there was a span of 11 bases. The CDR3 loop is CASSLGEEGTGELFF. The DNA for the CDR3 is TGTGCCAGCAGCTTAGGGGAGGAGGGAACCGGGGAGCTGTTTTTT.

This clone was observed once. Here the CDR3 reads CASSLERGSEKLFF. The DNA for the CDR3 is TGTGCCAGCAGCTTGGAAAGGGGGAGTGAAAAACTGTTTTTT. The chain recombines TRBV7-2 with TRBJ1-4; D is possibly TRBD1 (6 bases). The germline gives CDR1 SGHTA, CDR2 FQGNSA. Trimming pared 3 bases from V and 7 bases from J, leaving 12 bases between. CDR3 length: 14 amino acids.

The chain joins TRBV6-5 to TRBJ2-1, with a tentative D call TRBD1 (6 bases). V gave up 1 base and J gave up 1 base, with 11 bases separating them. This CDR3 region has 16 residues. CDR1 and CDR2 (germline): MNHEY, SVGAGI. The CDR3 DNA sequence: TGTGCCAGCAGTTACTTACAGGGCCTTTCCTACAATGAGCAGTTCTTC. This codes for CASSYLQGLSYNEQFF.

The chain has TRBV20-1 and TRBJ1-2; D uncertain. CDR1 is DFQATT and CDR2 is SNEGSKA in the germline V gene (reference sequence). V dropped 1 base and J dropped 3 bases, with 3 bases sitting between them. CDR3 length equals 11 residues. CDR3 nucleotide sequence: TGCAGTGCTAGAGCTGACTATGGCTACACCTTC. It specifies CSARADYGYTF.

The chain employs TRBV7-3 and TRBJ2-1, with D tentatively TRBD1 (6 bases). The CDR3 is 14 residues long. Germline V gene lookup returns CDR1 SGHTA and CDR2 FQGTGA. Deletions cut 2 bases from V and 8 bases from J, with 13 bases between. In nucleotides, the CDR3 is TGTGCCAGCAGCTTAGTGGGGGCCCGGGATGAGCAGTTCTTC. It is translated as CASSLVGARDEQFF. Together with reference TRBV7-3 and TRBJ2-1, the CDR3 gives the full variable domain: GAGVSQTPSNKVTEKGKYVELRCDPISGHTALYWYRQSLGQGPEFLIYFQGTGAADDSGLPNDRFFAVRPEGSVSTLKIQRTERGDSAVYLCASSLVGARDEQFFGPGTRLTVL.

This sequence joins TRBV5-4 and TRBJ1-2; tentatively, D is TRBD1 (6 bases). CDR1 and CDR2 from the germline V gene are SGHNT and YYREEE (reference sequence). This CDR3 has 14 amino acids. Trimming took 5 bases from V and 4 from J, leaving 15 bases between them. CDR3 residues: CASSHNRDGYGYTF. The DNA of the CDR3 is TGTGCCAGCAGTCACAACAGGGATGGCTATGGCTACACCTTC.

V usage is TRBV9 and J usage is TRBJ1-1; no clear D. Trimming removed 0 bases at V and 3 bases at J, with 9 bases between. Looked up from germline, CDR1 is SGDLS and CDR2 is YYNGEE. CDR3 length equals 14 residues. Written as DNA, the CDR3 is TGTGCCAGCAGCGTAGTGGGGAGGGACACTGAAGCTTTCTTT. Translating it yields CASSVVGRDTEAFF.

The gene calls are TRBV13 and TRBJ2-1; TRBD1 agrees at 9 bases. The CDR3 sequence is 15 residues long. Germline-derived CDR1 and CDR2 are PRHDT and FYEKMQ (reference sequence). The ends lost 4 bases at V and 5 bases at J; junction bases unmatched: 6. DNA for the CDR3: TGTGCCAGCAGCTCCCCGGACAGGGGTAACAATGAGCAGTTCTTC. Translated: CASSSPDRGNNEQFF.

In DNA, the CDR3 is TGTGCCAGCAGCCCGGCGCGGGGGAACAATGAGCAGTTCTTC. Its protein product is CASSPARGNNEQFF. V is TRBV2 and J is TRBJ2-1; 7 bases match TRBD2. V shed 6 bases, J shed 5 bases, and the junction held 7 bases outside the gene matches. The CDR3 extends over 14 amino acids. Per the germline V gene, CDR1 is SNHLY and CDR2 is FYNNEI.

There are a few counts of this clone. The CDR3 loop reads CASRLYSGNTIYF. CDR3 bases: TGTGCCAGCCGCCTCTACTCTGGAAACACCATATATTTT. This chain connects TRBV6-1 to TRBJ1-3; unclear D gene. Germline V gives CDR1 MNHNS, CDR2 SASEGT. The CDR3 extends over 13 amino acids. V was trimmed by 8 bases and J by 0 bases, leaving 8 bases between them.

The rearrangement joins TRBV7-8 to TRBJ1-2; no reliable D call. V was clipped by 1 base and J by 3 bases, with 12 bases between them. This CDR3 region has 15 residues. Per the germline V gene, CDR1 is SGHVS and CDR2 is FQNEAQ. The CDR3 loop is CASSLGVKGDYGYTF. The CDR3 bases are TGTGCCAGCAGCTTAGGGGTCAAGGGAGACTATGGCTACACCTTC.

CDR3 in DNA: TGCAGTGCTAGCCGCAGGGCTACGCAGTATTTT. This gives the protein CSASRRATQYF. The chain uses TRBV20-1 and TRBJ2-3; D is possibly TRBD1 (5 bases). Trimming took 3 bases from V and 8 from J, leaving 9 bases between them. CDR3 length equals 11 residues. Germline CDR1 is DFQATT and CDR2 is SNEGSKA (reference sequence).

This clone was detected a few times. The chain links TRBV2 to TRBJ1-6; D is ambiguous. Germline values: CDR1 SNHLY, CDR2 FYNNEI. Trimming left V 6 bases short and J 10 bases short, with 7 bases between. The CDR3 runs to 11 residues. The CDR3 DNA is TGTGCCAGCAGCCCTCTGTCACCCCTCCACTTT. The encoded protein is CASSPLSPLHF. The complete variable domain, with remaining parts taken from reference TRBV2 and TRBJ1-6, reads EPEVTQTPSHQVTQMGQEVILRCVPISNHLYFYWYRQILGQKVEFLVSFYNNEISEKSEIFDDQFSVERPDGSNFTLKIRSTKLEDSAMYFCASSPLSPLHFGNGTRLTVT.

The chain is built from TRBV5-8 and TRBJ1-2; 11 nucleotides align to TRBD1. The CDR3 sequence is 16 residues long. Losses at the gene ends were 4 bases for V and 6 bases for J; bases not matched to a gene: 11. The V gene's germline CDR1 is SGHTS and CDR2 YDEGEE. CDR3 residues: CASSHPGTGGFDGYTF. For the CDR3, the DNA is TGTGCCAGCAGCCATCCCGGGACAGGGGGGTTTGATGGCTACACCTTC. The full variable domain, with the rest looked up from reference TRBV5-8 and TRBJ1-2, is EAGVTQSPTHLIKTRGQQATLRCSPISGHTSVYWYQQALGLGLQFLLWYDEGEERNRGNFPPRFSGRQFPNYSSELNVNALELEDSALYLCASSHPGTGGFDGYTFGSGTRLTVV.